Sequencing of this T cell receptor (beta chain) was carried out in a study of T cells after posttransplantation cyclophosphamide. A marrow graft followed busulfan-fludarabine conditioning, with cyclophosphamide on days +3 and +4. Method: immunoSEQ multiplex PCR; TCRdb's copy keeps in-frame clones and lacks some. The table lists about 1,800 clones, 67% of them singletons, with approximately 34% in the top ten. The CDR3 has 15 residues. Germline V lookup: CDR1 SEHNR, CDR2 FQNEAQ (reference sequence). The V and J ends lost 5 bases and 4 bases respectively, with 15 bases between them. The source material was CD8+ T cells sorted from PBMCs, sampled after allogeneic stem cell transplant with posttransplant cyclophosphamide. The clonotype comes from a young adult male patient who received an allogeneic stem cell transplant from a related donor, was CMV-positive, and had acute GVHD only. The graft donor may account for some of the T cells. V is TRBV7-9 and J is TRBJ1-3; weak D call: TRBD1 (5 bases). CDR3 sequence: CASSQSRQIGNTIYF. CDR3 DNA sequence: TGTGCCAGCAGCCAATCCCGACAGATCGGAAACACCATATATTTT.